Listed here are 15 T cell receptor beta chains from one sample, sequenced in a study of blood T cells in healthy people across ages. The authors ran a second PCR of about 7 to 11 cycles using a sample-barcoded 5' primer and a J-beta primer mix. TCRdb redid the calling of the 5' RACE reads with MiXCR, one entry per CDR3 protein. This repertoire shows about 930,000 distinct CDR3 sequences, about 29% found once; its top ten account for roughly a tenth. The sample was also reused in another study, on T cells of mothers and their children.

The source material was blood. Source of these receptors: a woman between 40 and 55 years old in good health.

The chain recombines TRBV28 with TRBJ1-5, with D hard to call. The CDR3 loop spans 14 amino acids. Germline CDR1 and CDR2: MDHEN and SYDVKM. V was cut by 1 base and J by 4 bases, with 8 bases left in between. The CDR3 reads CASSLSIRNQPQHF. The CDR3 DNA reads as TGTGCCAGCAGTTTATCCATCCGAAATCAGCCCCAGCATTTT.

The chain is built from TRBV19 and TRBJ1-2; D perhaps matches TRBD1 (5 bases). Germline values: CDR1 LNHDA, CDR2 SQIVND (reference sequence). Trimming removed 3 bases at V and 3 bases at J, with 17 bases between. The length of the CDR3 is 16 residues. The CDR3 DNA follows: TGTGCCAGTAGTATTTGGGGCCACGGAGGGGACTATGGCTACACCTTC. Amino acid sequence: CASSIWGHGGDYGYTF. Combining the CDR3 with reference TRBV19 and TRBJ1-2 gives the whole variable domain DGGITQSPKYLFRKEGQNVTLSCEQNLNHDAMYWYRQDPGQGLRLIYYSQIVNDFQKGDIAEGYSVSREKKESFPLTVTSAQKNPTAFYLCASSIWGHGGDYGYTFGSGTRLTVV.

This clonotype appeared a few times. V and J are TRBV27 and TRBJ2-7, with 9 positions matching TRBD2. There are 15 residues in the CDR3. The trim removed 4 bases at V and 5 bases at J, leaving 9 bases unmatched. Germline CDR1 is MNHEY and CDR2 is SMNVEV (reference sequence). DNA of the CDR3: TGTGCCAGCAGTTGGAGCGGGGGGTTAGTCCACGAGCAGTACTTC. It translates to CASSWSGGLVHEQYF.

This clonotype was seen only a few times. V and J are TRBV3-1 and TRBJ2-7; 9 positions match TRBD1. Germline V gene sequence: CDR1 LGHDT, CDR2 YNNKEL (reference sequence). The CDR3 runs 15 residues. The trim removed 4 bases at V and 3 bases at J, leaving 7 bases unmatched. CDR3 coding DNA: TGTGCCAGCAGCCCCGGGACAGGGTCGGGCTACGAGCAGTACTTC. Encoded protein: CASSPGTGSGYEQYF.

This clonotype has a count of ten or more. The V gene is TRBV20-1, the J gene TRBJ2-3; 7 nucleotides match TRBD2. Trimming took 1 base from V and 1 from J; bases not matched to a gene: 8. CDR1 DFQATT and CDR2 SNEGSKA come from the germline V gene (reference sequence). The CDR3 has 16 residues. CDR3 in amino acids: CSARVRSGTRTDTQYF. The CDR3 nucleotides are TGCAGTGCTAGAGTACGGAGCGGGACGCGCACAGATACGCAGTATTTT.

This rearrangement joins TRBV5-1 to TRBJ2-1; TRBD2 matches at 11 bases. Losses at the gene ends were 4 bases for V and 4 bases for J; bases not matched to a gene: 7. The germline gives CDR1 SGHRS, CDR2 YFSETQ. This CDR3 spans 16 amino acids. The CDR3 DNA reads as TGCGCCAGCAGCCCCCGGACTAGCGGGTTATACAATGAGCAGTTCTTC. This codes for CASSPRTSGLYNEQFF. The entire variable domain, with the rest obtained from reference TRBV5-1 and TRBJ2-1, is as follows: KAGVTQTPRYLIKTRGQQVTLSCSPISGHRSVSWYQQTPGQGLQFLFEYFSETQRNKGNFPGRFSGRQFSNSRSEMNVSTLELGDSALYLCASSPRTSGLYNEQFFGPGTRLTVL.

This chain links TRBV27 with TRBJ1-2; TRBD1 is a possible D gene (6 bases). This CDR3 comprises 14 residues. Per the germline V gene, CDR1 is MNHEY and CDR2 is SMNVEV (reference sequence). V shed 6 bases and J shed 6 bases, with 17 bases lying between them. CDR3 sequence: CASSRSRGSDGYTF. Written as DNA, the CDR3 is TGTGCCAGCAGCCGTAGCAGGGGATCCGATGGCTACACCTTC.

This sequence joins TRBV29-1 and TRBJ2-3, with 8 nucleotides matching TRBD1. Germline trimming cut 6 bases from V and 8 bases from J; bases unmatched to any gene: 10. Germline V gene lookup returns CDR1 SQVTM and CDR2 ANQGSEA. The CDR3 is made up of 13 amino acids. CDR3 coding DNA: TGCAGCGTGGGGACAGGAGGAGTAGGTACGCAGTATTTT. Protein product: CSVGTGGVGTQYF.

The CDR3 nucleotides read TGTGCCACCAGCAGAGAGGCAGGGAATGGCTACACCTTC. Its translation is CATSREAGNGYTF. The V gene is TRBV15, the J gene TRBJ1-2; D perhaps matches TRBD1 (5 bases). The CDR3 is 13 amino acids. Germline CDR1 LNHNV, CDR2 YYDKDF (reference sequence). V was pared by 0 bases and J by 6 bases, with 8 bases between.

This clonotype was observed a handful of times. The chain carries TRBV28 and TRBJ1-2; the D is unclear. This CDR3 contains 11 residues. CDR1 is MDHEN, CDR2 SYDVKM, per germline. Trimming shortened V by 10 bases and J by 6 bases, and 12 bases separated the two germline ends. CDR3 sequence: CATHGMDGYTF. The CDR3 DNA sequence: TGTGCCACCCACGGGATGGATGGCTACACCTTC.

This clonotype came up a few times. The chain carries TRBV3-1 and TRBJ1-1; 7 bases agree with TRBD1. CDR3 length equals 17 residues. With 3 bases clipped from V and 0 bases from J, the junction kept 10 bases outside the gene matches. CDR1 is LGHDT and CDR2 is YNNKEL in the germline V gene (reference sequence). CDR3 sequence: CASSQSGTAIMNTEAFF. CDR3 nucleotide sequence: TGTGCCAGCAGCCAGTCCGGGACAGCGATTATGAACACTGAAGCTTTCTTT.

The chain employs TRBV20-1 and TRBJ1-1; 7 nucleotides match TRBD1. CDR3 length: 18 residues. The ends lost 1 base at V and 1 base at J; junction bases unmatched: 15. CDR1 is DFQATT, CDR2 SNEGSKA, per germline (reference sequence). CDR3 nucleotide sequence: TGCAGTGCTAGAGGCCGCCGCCACCGGGACAGACAGAACACTGAAGCTTTCTTT. It codes for CSARGRRHRDRQNTEAFF.

This sequence joins TRBV5-1 and TRBJ2-3, with D possibly TRBD2 on 6 matching bases. Per the germline V gene, CDR1 is SGHRS and CDR2 is YFSETQ. V lost 4 bases, J lost 10 bases, and 25 bases lay in between. The length of the CDR3 is 16 residues. Here the CDR3 reads CASSPPAAGQRDSQYF. Written as DNA, the CDR3 is TGCGCCAGCAGCCCCCCGGCTGCGGGGCAAAGGGATTCGCAGTATTTT.

This clonotype was counted a few times. The rearrangement joins TRBV5-1 to TRBJ2-1; D unclear. The CDR3 is 13 amino acids. Germline V gene sequence: CDR1 SGHRS, CDR2 YFSETQ. V lost 0 bases and J lost 10, with 11 bases in between. The CDR3 sequence is CASSLGQSTEQFF. CDR3 DNA sequence: TGCGCCAGCAGCTTGGGGCAGTCAACCGAGCAGTTCTTC.

There are many counts of this clonotype. The chain uses TRBV11-2 and TRBJ2-1, with unresolved D. V was cut by 2 bases and J by 3 bases, with 17 bases left in between. Germline-derived CDR1 and CDR2 are SGHAT and FQNNGV. The CDR3 runs 17 residues. CDR3 nucleotides: TGTGCCAGCAGCTTATGGTTAGGTCCCCTTAACTACAATGAGCAGTTCTTC. This codes for CASSLWLGPLNYNEQFF.